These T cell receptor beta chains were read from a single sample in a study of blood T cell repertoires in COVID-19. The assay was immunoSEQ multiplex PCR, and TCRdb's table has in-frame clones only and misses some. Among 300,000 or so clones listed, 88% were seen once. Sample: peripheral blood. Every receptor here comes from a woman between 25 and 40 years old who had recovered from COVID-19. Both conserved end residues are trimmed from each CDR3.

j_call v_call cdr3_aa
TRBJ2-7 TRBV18 ASSPYDEQY
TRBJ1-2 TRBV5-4 ASSPASGAGYT
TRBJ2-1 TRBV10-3 AISDRDRGGEQF
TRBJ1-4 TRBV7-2 ASSGTYEKLF
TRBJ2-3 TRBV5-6 ASSPGGGAVDTQY
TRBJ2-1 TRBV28 ASTGTGRVDEQF
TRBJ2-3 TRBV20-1 SASQTDTQY
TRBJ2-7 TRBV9 ASSVGMTGSYEQY
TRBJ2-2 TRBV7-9 ASSLPGQGNTGELF
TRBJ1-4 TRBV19 ASSIRTDYELF
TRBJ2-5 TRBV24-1 ATSDSRQYQETQY
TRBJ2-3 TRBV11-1 ASSSAGTLRRDTQY
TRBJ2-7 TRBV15 ATSRDRQGTYEQY
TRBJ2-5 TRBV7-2 ASSSGTSGGETQY
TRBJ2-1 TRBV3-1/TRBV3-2 ASSLSDRDPRGEQF
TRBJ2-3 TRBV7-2 ASSSRGGDTQY
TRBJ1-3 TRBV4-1 ASSPRVPSGNTIY